These 26 T cell receptor beta chains share one sample of origin, sequenced in a study of blood T cell repertoires in COVID-19. Clones were sequenced by immunoSEQ multiplex PCR, and TCRdb holds only the in-frame ones, with some missing. Of 300,000 to 450,000 clones in the sample, less than 85% were seen once. Sequenced material: peripheral blood. These receptors originate from a woman younger than 35 with acute or convalescent COVID-19.

V is TRBV5-1 and J is TRBJ1-1; TRBD1 matches at 10 bases. This CDR3 spans 14 amino acids. The germline V gene has CDR1 SGHRS and CDR2 YFSETQ. Trimming took 3 bases from V and 6 from J; bases not matched to a gene: 5. CDR3 loop: CASSWGTGEAEAFF. For the CDR3, the DNA is TGCGCCAGCAGCTGGGGGACAGGGGAAGCTGAAGCTTTCTTT.

This clone appeared a single time. The V and J genes are TRBV10-3 and TRBJ1-5, with D possibly being TRBD1 (5 bases). Trimming took off 3 bases at V and 0 bases at J, with 12 bases between the two ends. The germline V gene encodes CDR1 ENHRY and CDR2 SYGVKD. This CDR3 region has 16 residues. The CDR3, as DNA: TGTGCCATCAGTGATCAGGGTTGGAATAGCAATCAGCCCCAGCATTTT. Translating it yields CAISDQGWNSNQPQHF.

V and J are TRBV10-3 and TRBJ2-7, with D maybe TRBD2 (5 bases). The CDR3 has 15 residues. Germline CDR1 is ENHRY and CDR2 is SYGVKD. Trimming removed 10 bases at V and 0 bases at J, with 19 bases between. CDR3 nucleotide sequence: TGTGCCACCCGGTCGAGGGCGTTTTTCTCCTACGAGCAGTACTTC. This gives the protein CATRSRAFFSYEQYF.

The chain carries TRBV28 and TRBJ2-5; the D gene is possibly TRBD2 (6 bases). This CDR3 region has 14 residues. V gave up 7 bases and J gave up 4 bases, with 16 bases separating them. Looked up from germline, CDR1 is MDHEN and CDR2 is SYDVKM. CDR3 residues: CASTPVGRGETQYF. The CDR3 DNA sequence: TGTGCCAGCACCCCGGTCGGGAGAGGAGAGACCCAGTACTTC.

The V call is TRBV4-1, the J call TRBJ2-7; D is perhaps TRBD1 (6 bases). Between the trimmed V and J ends, which lost 5 bases and 4 bases, there was a span of 12 bases. The CDR3 sequence is 13 residues long. The germline V gene encodes CDR1 MGHRA and CDR2 YSYEKL. CDR3 coding DNA: TGCGCCAGCAGCTGGGGGCGGACATACGAGCAGTACTTC. Protein product: CASSWGRTYEQYF.

The chain links TRBV28 to TRBJ2-5; 7 positions agree with TRBD2. V lost 3 bases, J lost 5 bases, and 6 bases stayed unmatched. The germline V gene encodes CDR1 MDHEN and CDR2 SYDVKM. The CDR3 consists of 14 residues. This CDR3 reads CASSFGGSRETQYF. The CDR3 DNA follows: TGTGCCAGCAGTTTTGGCGGGAGTCGCGAGACCCAGTACTTC.

This clone was seen a single time. This chain connects TRBV6-1 to TRBJ1-2; D not resolved. The V end was cut by 3 bases, the J end by 6 bases, with 14 bases between. The CDR3 spans 14 residues. Germline V gene data show CDR1 as MNHNS and CDR2 as SASEGT. The CDR3 spells CASSDGRSANGYTF. The DNA for the CDR3 is TGTGCCAGCAGTGACGGTCGTTCCGCCAATGGCTACACCTTC.

This clone was recorded once. This specimen includes other DNA sequences encoding the same CDR3. The CDR3 here is CASSFQASGIYNEQFF. The CDR3 DNA reads as TGTGCCAGCAGCTTTCAGGCTAGCGGGATTTACAATGAGCAGTTCTTC. The chain employs TRBV7-3 and TRBJ2-1; 9 positions agree with TRBD2. The ends lost 3 bases at V and 4 bases at J; junction bases unmatched: 7. Germline loops: CDR1 SGHTA, CDR2 FQGTGA. The CDR3 spans 16 residues.

This clone has a handful of counts. DNA for the CDR3: TGCGCCAGCAGCCCCGTCGAGGAGAACACTGAAGCTTTCTTT. Translating gives CASSPVEENTEAFF. The chain joins TRBV4-1 to TRBJ1-1; the D is unclear. The CDR3 runs to 14 residues. V lost 4 bases, J lost 1 base, and 10 bases lay in between. Per the germline V gene, CDR1 is MGHRA and CDR2 is YSYEKL.

The chain has TRBV29-1 and TRBJ2-1; 14 bases are shared with TRBD2. The CDR3 has 16 amino acids. The V gene's germline CDR1 is SQVTM and CDR2 ANQGSEA. J was trimmed by 5 bases and V by 7 bases; bases with no gene match: 10. CDR3: CSAMGTSGRLDNEQFF. In nucleotides, the CDR3 is TGCAGCGCCATGGGGACTAGCGGGAGATTGGACAATGAGCAGTTCTTC.

V gene TRBV24-1 combines with J gene TRBJ2-7, with D hard to call. V lost 0 bases and J lost 2, with 13 bases in between. CDR1 is KGHDR and CDR2 is SFDVKD in the germline V gene. The CDR3 spans 16 residues. The CDR3 nucleotides are TGTGCCACCAGTGATTTGCAAGCGAACAAGCCCTACGAGCAGTACTTC. Residues: CATSDLQANKPYEQYF.

This chain links TRBV11-3 with TRBJ2-3, with D maybe TRBD2 (6 bases). The CDR3 extends over 15 amino acids. Germline V gene lookup returns CDR1 SGHNT and CDR2 YENEEA. V was trimmed by 1 base and J by 6 bases, leaving 14 bases between them. The chain's CDR3 is CASSLGAGRQDTQYF. The CDR3 bases are TGTGCCAGCAGCTTAGGAGCGGGCCGGCAGGATACGCAGTATTTT.

The chain has TRBV11-2 and TRBJ2-7; 9 bases are a match to TRBD1. J was trimmed by 7 bases and V by 0 bases; bases with no gene match: 19. From germline, CDR1 is SGHAT and CDR2 FQNNGV. The CDR3 length is 19 residues. CDR3 residues: CASSLDEGFLGQGLREQYF. The CDR3, as DNA: TGTGCCAGCAGCTTAGACGAAGGGTTTTTGGGACAGGGCCTTCGAGAGCAGTACTTC.

The CDR3 nucleotides are TGCGCCAGCAGCCTGGGACAGGGGGTGAATCAGCCCCAGCATTTT. Translation gives CASSLGQGVNQPQHF. The genes are TRBV4-1 and TRBJ1-5, with TRBD1 matching over 11 bases. CDR1 is MGHRA, CDR2 YSYEKL, per germline. There are 15 residues in the CDR3. V was clipped by 4 bases and J by 4 bases; unmatched bases: 3.

The V call is TRBV9, the J call TRBJ1-2; 7 bases fit TRBD1. V gave up 4 bases and J gave up 4 bases; unmatched junction bases: 7. Germline V gene data show CDR1 as SGDLS and CDR2 as YYNGEE. The CDR3 extends over 14 amino acids. CDR3 bases: TGTGCCAGCAGCTCGACAGGGTTGGGCTATGGCTACACCTTC. It encodes CASSSTGLGYGYTF.

This clone showed up just a few times. This sequence joins TRBV19 and TRBJ1-5; TRBD1 matches 8 bases. This CDR3 is 16 amino acids long. The germline gives CDR1 LNHDA, CDR2 SQIVND (reference sequence). J lost 2 bases, V lost 1 base, and 4 bases had no gene match. The CDR3 reads CASSIAPGGGNQPQHF. DNA of the CDR3: TGTGCCAGTAGTATAGCCCCAGGGGGCGGCAATCAGCCCCAGCATTTT.

The gene calls are TRBV5-6 and TRBJ2-7; 9 bases map to TRBD1. CDR1 and CDR2 from the germline V gene are SGHDT and YYEEEE. The V segment lost 3 bases and the J segment 2 bases; nucleotides outside the gene matches: 3. This CDR3 has 14 residues. The CDR3 DNA reads TGTGCCAGCAGCTCCGGGACAGGGCCCTACGAGCAGTACTTC. This translates into CASSSGTGPYEQYF. Together with reference TRBV5-6 and TRBJ2-7, the CDR3 gives the full variable domain: DAGVTQSPTHLIKTRGQQVTLRCSPKSGHDTVSWYQQALGQGPQFIFQYYEEEERQRGNFPDRFSGHQFPNYSSELNVNALLLGDSALYLCASSSGTGPYEQYFGPGTRLTVT.

The chain recombines TRBV28 with TRBJ2-7; TRBD1 aligns across 7 bases. Trimming took 6 bases from V and 0 from J; bases not matched to a gene: 5. Germline CDR1 reads MDHEN; CDR2 reads SYDVKM. The CDR3 contains 14 residues. The CDR3 DNA reads as TGTGCCAGCAGGAGACAGGGCGTCTCCTACGAGCAGTACTTC. This gives the protein CASRRQGVSYEQYF.

This clone was detected a few times. The chain links TRBV5-6 to TRBJ1-6; 9 bases align to TRBD1. The CDR3 has 17 amino acids. Germline assignment: CDR1 SGHDT and CDR2 YYEEEE. The V segment lost 4 bases and the J segment 3 bases; nucleotides outside the gene matches: 8. CDR3 DNA: TGTGCCAGCAGCGGACCGGGACAGGGTTACTATAATTCACCCCTCCACTTT. Protein product: CASSGPGQGYYNSPLHF.

The genes are TRBV5-4 and TRBJ1-1; D remains ambiguous. The CDR3 is made up of 12 amino acids. The V end lost 4 bases, the J end lost 5 bases, and 9 bases lay between the germline ends. CDR1 and CDR2 (germline): SGHNT, YYREEE (reference sequence). CDR3 coding DNA: TGTGCCAGCAGCCTGACGGAGACTGAAGCTTTCTTT. Encoded protein: CASSLTETEAFF.

This chain links TRBV4-2 with TRBJ1-1; D is unclear. The V end lost 1 base, the J end lost 4 bases, and 10 bases lay between the germline ends. This CDR3 spans 14 amino acids. Germline V CDR1 and CDR2: LGHNA, YNFKEQ. The CDR3: CASSQARVSTEAFF. In nucleotides, the CDR3 is TGTGCCAGCAGCCAAGCCCGGGTAAGCACTGAAGCTTTCTTT.

The sample holds one count of this clone. The chain uses TRBV10-1 and TRBJ1-1; 7 bases agree with TRBD1. CDR3 length: 13 amino acids. In germline, CDR1 is WNHNN, CDR2 SYGVQD (reference sequence). With V trimmed by 4 bases and J by 9 bases, 8 bases remained unmatched. The DNA of the CDR3 is TGCGCCAGCAGTGGAGGAGCGACAGGGAAAGCTTTCTTT. This sequence encodes CASSGGATGKAFF.

The CDR3 DNA reads TGTGCCACCAGCAGAGTGGAGGATACTGAAGCTTTCTTT. Its protein product is CATSRVEDTEAFF. The rearrangement joins TRBV15 to TRBJ1-1; D is undetermined. This CDR3 has 13 amino acids. V lost 1 base and J lost 5, with 8 bases in between. Germline assignment: CDR1 LNHNV and CDR2 YYDKDF (reference sequence).

The J gene is TRBJ2-1, the V gene TRBV7-3, with TRBD2 matching 12 bases. V was pared by 1 base and J by 10 bases, with 11 bases of the junction left unmatched. CDR1 and CDR2 (germline): SGHTA, FQGTGA. The CDR3 has 17 residues. The CDR3 protein is CASSLRGLAGGPGEQFF. CDR3 nucleotide sequence: TGTGCCAGCAGCTTAAGGGGGCTAGCGGGAGGGCCGGGCGAGCAGTTCTTC.

The V and J genes are TRBV5-6 and TRBJ2-7, with 8 bases lining up with TRBD1. Trimming removed 4 bases from V and 3 bases from J; junction bases left unmatched: 12. The CDR3 length is 16 residues. CDR1 is SGHDT and CDR2 is YYEEEE in the germline V gene. CDR3 sequence: CASSLDRAGGFYEQYF. The CDR3 nucleotides are TGTGCCAGCAGCCTCGATCGGGCAGGGGGCTTCTACGAGCAGTACTTC. Variable domain in full (rest from reference TRBV5-6 and TRBJ2-7): DAGVTQSPTHLIKTRGQQVTLRCSPKSGHDTVSWYQQALGQGPQFIFQYYEEEERQRGNFPDRFSGHQFPNYSSELNVNALLLGDSALYLCASSLDRAGGFYEQYFGPGTRLTVT.

This clone was picked up a small number of times. CDR3 sequence (DNA): TGCGCCAGCAGCCCCCATGGGGAGCACACAGATACGCAGTATTTT. It yields the protein CASSPHGEHTDTQYF. The V call is TRBV5-1, the J call TRBJ2-3; a possible D gene is TRBD2 (5 bases). The CDR3 is 15 amino acids. Looked up from germline, CDR1 is SGHRS and CDR2 is YFSETQ. Trimming shortened V by 4 bases and J by 2 bases, and 14 bases separated the two germline ends.